These 18 T cell receptor beta chains were sequenced from one sample in a study of T cell responses to AZD1222 COVID-19 vaccine. Sequencing used immunoSEQ multiplex PCR; TCRdb keeps in-frame clones, though not all of them. The sample has about 260,000 clones, 80% to 95% seen once. This specimen was peripheral blood, taken on day 0 of AZD1222 vaccination. The receptors were sampled from an adult in good health.

The chain has TRBV6-6 and TRBJ2-2; D unclear. The germline V and J ends were trimmed by 6 bases and 6 bases, with 8 bases remaining between them. The CDR3 contains 12 residues. The germline V gene has CDR1 MNHNY and CDR2 SVGAGI (reference sequence). The CDR3 DNA reads as TGTGCCAGCAGCTCGTTTGCCGGGGAGCTGTTTTTT. This translates into CASSSFAGELFF.

The chain uses TRBV4-1 and TRBJ2-1, with 8 bases matching TRBD2. V lost 4 bases and J lost 8; bases outside the gene matches: 7. The CDR3 totals 14 residues. The germline V gene encodes CDR1 MGHRA and CDR2 YSYEKL. CDR3 bases: TGCGCCAGCAGCCGCGGGACTAGTTTCTATGAGCAGTTCTTC. Its translation: CASSRGTSFYEQFF.

The chain carries TRBV28 and TRBJ1-5; D perhaps matches TRBD1 (6 bases). The V and J ends lost 3 bases and 4 bases respectively, with 25 bases between them. CDR1 MDHEN and CDR2 SYDVKM come from the germline V gene. The CDR3 is 19 amino acids. CDR3 protein: CASSLGGTSGGAGNQPQHF. Here the CDR3 DNA reads TGTGCCAGCAGTTTGGGGGGTACCTCGGGGGGCGCAGGTAATCAGCCCCAGCATTTT.

The genes are TRBV2 and TRBJ1-3; no definite D call. V shed 5 bases and J shed 0 bases, with 11 bases lying between them. This CDR3 spans 15 amino acids. Germline values: CDR1 SNHLY, CDR2 FYNNEI. This chain's CDR3 is CASSTGLFSGNTIYF. Here the CDR3 DNA reads TGTGCCAGCAGTACCGGACTGTTCTCTGGAAACACCATATATTTT.

The rearrangement uses TRBV7-3 and TRBJ2-7, with D possibly being TRBD2 (6 bases). This CDR3 has 12 amino acids. V was trimmed by 1 base and J by 7 bases, leaving 8 bases between them. Germline V gene data show CDR1 as SGHTA and CDR2 as FQGTGA. As DNA, the CDR3 is TGTGCCAGCAGCTTAAACGGGGGAGAGCAGTACTTC. As protein: CASSLNGGEQYF.

V gene TRBV19 combines with J gene TRBJ1-2; no firm D call. Germline V gene lookup returns CDR1 LNHDA and CDR2 SQIVND (reference sequence). The CDR3 extends over 13 amino acids. V lost 0 bases to trimming and J lost 4 bases, with 6 bases between them. The CDR3 reads CASSIDQGYGYTF. The CDR3 DNA reads TGTGCCAGTAGTATAGATCAAGGCTATGGCTACACCTTC.

This clone showed up just once. This chain links TRBV28 with TRBJ1-6; 10 bases match TRBD1. CDR1 MDHEN and CDR2 SYDVKM come from the germline V gene. V lost 6 bases and J lost 13; bases outside the gene matches: 6. This CDR3 has 13 amino acids. DNA for the CDR3: TGTGCCAGCAGGGGACAGGGGCCCGTCCCCCTCCACTTT. Translated, it gives CASRGQGPVPLHF.

This clone was detected only once. The J gene is TRBJ2-7, the V gene TRBV7-2, with a possible D match to TRBD2 (6 bases). The CDR3 has 15 amino acids. Germline V lookup: CDR1 SGHTA, CDR2 FQGNSA. V lost 2 bases and J lost 0, with 11 bases in between. In DNA, the CDR3 is TGTGCCAGCAGCTTATCTAGCGTCGGCTCCTACGAGCAGTACTTC. Translating gives CASSLSSVGSYEQYF.

This sequence joins TRBV3-1 (or the pseudogene TRBV3-2) and TRBJ2-7; D gene ambiguous. CDR3 size: 13 residues. Per the germline V gene, CDR1 is LGHDT and CDR2 is YNNKEL (reference sequence). Trimming stripped 4 bases from V and 7 bases from J, with 14 bases between. CDR3 sequence reads: CASSRNTFGEQYF. The CDR3 DNA is TGTGCCAGCAGCCGTAACACCTTTGGGGAGCAGTACTTC.

The V gene is TRBV11-2, the J gene TRBJ1-2, with 8 bases aligning to TRBD1. CDR3 size: 14 residues. Looked up from germline, CDR1 is SGHAT and CDR2 is FQNNGV. V shed 3 bases and J 5 bases; nucleotides not matched to a gene: 5. CDR3: CASSFTGGSYGYTF. The CDR3 region has the DNA TGTGCCAGCAGCTTCACAGGGGGAAGTTATGGCTACACCTTC.

The rearrangement uses TRBV6-2 or TRBV6-3 and TRBJ2-1; a possible D gene is TRBD1 (6 bases). The length of the CDR3 is 14 residues. Germline V gene sequence: CDR1 MNHEY, CDR2 SVGEGT. The V end lost 1 base, the J end lost 7 bases, and 11 bases lay between the germline ends. The CDR3 protein is CASSYWDNRNEQFF. The CDR3, as DNA: TGTGCCAGCAGTTACTGGGACAACAGGAATGAGCAGTTCTTC.

The chain couples TRBV13 to TRBJ2-7, with D hard to call. Germline lookup yields CDR1 PRHDT and CDR2 FYEKMQ (reference sequence). With 0 bases removed from V and 3 bases from J, the gap between germline ends came to 6 bases. The CDR3 has 13 residues. The CDR3 region is CASSLGVSYEQYF. As DNA, the CDR3 is TGTGCCAGCAGCTTAGGGGTTAGCTACGAGCAGTACTTC. The whole variable domain, filled in from reference TRBV13 and TRBJ2-7, reads AAGVIQSPRHLIKEKRETATLKCYPIPRHDTVYWYQQGPGQDPQFLISFYEKMQSDKGSIPDRFSAQQFSDYHSELNMSSLELGDSALYFCASSLGVSYEQYFGPGTRLTVT.

V usage is TRBV4-1 and J usage is TRBJ2-2; tentatively, D is TRBD1 (7 bases). Looked up from germline, CDR1 is MGHRA and CDR2 is YSYEKL. CDR3 length: 15 residues. Trimming shortened V by 3 bases and J by 5 bases, and 13 bases separated the two germline ends. CDR3 loop: CASSQEGAGTGELFF. The CDR3 DNA sequence: TGCGCCAGCAGCCAGGAGGGGGCGGGGACCGGGGAGCTGTTTTTT.

This clone was counted once. The chain employs TRBV6-1 and TRBJ1-1; D is possibly TRBD1 (5 bases). V lost 2 bases and J 6 bases, leaving 13 bases between the germline ends. This CDR3 contains 14 residues. Germline-derived CDR1 and CDR2 are MNHNS and SASEGT. The CDR3 coding sequence is TGTGCCAGCAGTGAACAGGGAAGATCGGCTGAAGCTTTCTTT. It specifies CASSEQGRSAEAFF.

This clone has a single count. The chain couples TRBV4-3 to TRBJ2-1, with no clear D. With 1 base removed from V and 3 bases from J, the gap between germline ends came to 10 bases. The CDR3 runs to 15 residues. Germline values: CDR1 LGHNA, CDR2 YSLEER. This chain's CDR3 is CASSQGPSGYNEQFF. In DNA, the CDR3 is TGCGCCAGCAGCCAAGGACCTAGTGGCTACAATGAGCAGTTCTTC.

The chain recombines TRBV5-1 with TRBJ1-5, with D perhaps TRBD1 (5 bases). The CDR3 runs 16 residues. V was pared by 2 bases and J by 5 bases, with 17 bases between. The germline gives CDR1 SGHRS, CDR2 YFSETQ. CDR3 in amino acids: CASSLNGGDFDQPQHF. The CDR3 DNA reads as TGCGCCAGCAGCTTAAACGGGGGTGACTTCGATCAGCCCCAGCATTTT.

The J gene is TRBJ1-1, the V gene TRBV2; D perhaps matches TRBD1 (6 bases). The length of the CDR3 is 18 residues. With 6 bases removed from V and 1 base from J, the gap between germline ends came to 24 bases. Germline values: CDR1 SNHLY, CDR2 FYNNEI. DNA of the CDR3: TGTGCCAGCAGCGCGGGGGGCTTTAGTGGGCATAAGAACACTGAAGCTTTCTTT. It yields the protein CASSAGGFSGHKNTEAFF.

The CDR3 loop reads CASSNLGRAYEQYF. CDR3 coding DNA: TGTGCCAGCAGCAATCTGGGAAGAGCCTACGAGCAGTACTTC. The V gene is TRBV5-6, the J gene TRBJ2-7; no definite D call. This CDR3 region has 14 residues. The V end lost 4 bases, the J end lost 2 bases, and 13 bases lay between the germline ends. CDR1 SGHDT and CDR2 YYEEEE come from the germline V gene.